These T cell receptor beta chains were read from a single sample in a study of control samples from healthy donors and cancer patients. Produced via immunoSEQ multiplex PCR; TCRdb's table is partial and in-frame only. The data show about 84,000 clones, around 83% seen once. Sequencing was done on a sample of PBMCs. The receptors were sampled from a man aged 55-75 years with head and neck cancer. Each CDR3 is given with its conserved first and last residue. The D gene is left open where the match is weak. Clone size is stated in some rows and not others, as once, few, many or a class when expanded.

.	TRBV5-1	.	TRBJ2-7	TGCGCCAGCAGCCCCAATCACGGCTACGAGCAGTACTTC	CASSPNHGYEQYF
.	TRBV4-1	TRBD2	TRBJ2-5	TGCGCCAGCAGCCAAGTCTCTGGGACTAGCGATGAGACCCAGTACTTC	CASSQVSGTSDETQYF
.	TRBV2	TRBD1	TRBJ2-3	TGTGCCAGCAGTGAAGTGACAGGGATATCGACAGATACGCAGTATTTT	CASSEVTGISTDTQYF
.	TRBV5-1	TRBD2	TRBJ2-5	TGCGCCAGCAGTACCGGGGTTTGGCGGGAGGGCCGAGAGACCCAGTACTTC	CASSTGVWREGRETQYF
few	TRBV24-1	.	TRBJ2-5	TGTGCCACCAGTGATTTTTTAGGGGAGACCCAGTACTTC	CATSDFLGETQYF
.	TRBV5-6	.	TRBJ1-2	TGTGCCAGCAGCTTGAGGCAGGGCGGAGCCTATGGCTACACCTTC	CASSLRQGGAYGYTF
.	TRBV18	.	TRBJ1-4	TGTGCCAGCTCGGCCGTGGGTAATGAAAAACTGTTTTTT	CASSAVGNEKLFF
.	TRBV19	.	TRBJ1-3	TGTGCCAGTAGTATTGGTCCCGGGTCGAGCTCTGGAAACACCATATATTTT	CASSIGPGSSSGNTIYF
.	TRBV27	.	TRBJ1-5	TGTGCCAGCAGCCCCCGGCGGGGGCCGTCCGGCAATCAGCCCCAGCATTTT	CASSPRRGPSGNQPQHF
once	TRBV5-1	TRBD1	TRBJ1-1	TGCGCCAGCAGCCGGGACAGAGACACTGAAGCTTTCTTT	CASSRDRDTEAFF
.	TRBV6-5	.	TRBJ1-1	TGTGCCAGCAGTTCCGGGTTCAGGGTGACTGAAGCTTTCTTT	CASSSGFRVTEAFF
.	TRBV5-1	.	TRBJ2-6	TGCGCCAGCAGCTTGACAGGGTCCGGGGCCAACGTCCTGACTTTC	CASSLTGSGANVLTF
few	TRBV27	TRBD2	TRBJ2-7	TGTGCCAGCAGTTTTGGTAGCGGGAGGAGCTCCTACGAGCAGTACTTC	CASSFGSGRSSYEQYF